The 27 T cell receptor beta chains listed next were all sequenced from one sample in a study of blood T cell repertoires in COVID-19. Produced via immunoSEQ multiplex PCR; TCRdb's table is partial and in-frame only. Found here are 150,000 or so clones, about 80% of them singletons; the top ten hold 25% to 30%. Sequenced input: peripheral blood. The receptors originated from a woman aged 55-70 years with acute or convalescent COVID-19.

The chain is built from TRBV29-1 and TRBJ1-1, with 10 bases matching TRBD1. CDR3 length: 13 residues. Trimming at V came to 5 bases and at J to 8 bases, leaving 8 bases not matched to a gene. From germline, CDR1 is SQVTM and CDR2 ANQGSEA. The CDR3 DNA reads as TGCAGCGTTCCCCGAGGGGACAGGGGAGAAGCTTTCTTT. It translates to CSVPRGDRGEAFF.

The genes are TRBV18 and TRBJ2-5; TRBD2 is a possible D gene (5 bases). Trimming removed 2 bases from V and 0 bases from J, with 7 bases in between. The CDR3 extends over 14 amino acids. Germline-derived CDR1 and CDR2 are KGHSH and LQKENI. The CDR3 here is CASSPRTDQETQYF. The DNA for the CDR3 is TGTGCCAGCTCACCAAGGACTGACCAAGAGACCCAGTACTTC.

J is TRBJ2-7 and V is TRBV6-5; 8 nucleotides align to TRBD1. The germline gives CDR1 MNHEY, CDR2 SVGAGI. The CDR3 is made up of 13 amino acids. CDR3 DNA: TGTGCCAGCACAGGGACAGGACAATATACTTGGGAGGTC. Translation: CASTGTGQYTWEV.

V and J are TRBV19 and TRBJ1-4; TRBD1 matches at 8 bases. V lost 5 bases and J lost 7; bases outside the gene matches: 6. This CDR3 is built from 14 residues. Germline V gene sequence: CDR1 LNHDA, CDR2 SQIVND (reference sequence). The chain's CDR3 is CASSPQGAGEKLFF. CDR3 nucleotides: TGTGCCAGTAGTCCCCAGGGGGCCGGTGAAAAACTGTTTTTT.

The chain recombines TRBV4-1 with TRBJ1-5; D remains unclear. V gave up 3 bases and J gave up 0 bases, with 12 bases separating them. CDR3 size: 16 residues. Per germline, CDR1 MGHRA and CDR2 YSYEKL. CDR3: CASSHDLLDSNQPQHF. The CDR3 region has the DNA TGCGCCAGCAGCCATGACTTACTTGATAGCAATCAGCCCCAGCATTTT.

The CDR3 bases are TGTGCCAGTATTCTTCAGGGGTCTGTTCCCTATGGCTACACCTTC. Its protein is CASILQGSVPYGYTF. This chain links TRBV19 with TRBJ1-2; TRBD1 is a possible D gene (6 bases). The germline V and J ends were trimmed by 7 bases and 4 bases, with 19 bases remaining between them. CDR1 and CDR2 (germline): LNHDA, SQIVND (reference sequence). The CDR3 has 15 amino acids.

Only a few counts were recorded for this clone. This rearrangement joins TRBV14 to TRBJ2-7, with D uncertain. This CDR3 is built from 13 residues. Germline assignment: CDR1 SGHDN and CDR2 FVKESK. The germline V and J ends were trimmed by 4 bases and 2 bases, with 9 bases remaining between them. For the CDR3, the DNA is TGTGCCAGCAGCCCCCAAGCTACCTACGAGCAGTACTTC. This codes for CASSPQATYEQYF.

This clone was seen only a few times. The rearrangement uses TRBV27 and TRBJ1-3, with a possible D match to TRBD1 (6 bases). V dropped 7 bases and J dropped 4 bases, with 14 bases sitting between them. Germline V gene data show CDR1 as MNHEY and CDR2 as SMNVEV (reference sequence). The CDR3 contains 14 residues. The CDR3 protein is CASKSGVGGNTIYF. The CDR3 DNA reads as TGTGCCAGCAAATCAGGGGTGGGAGGAAACACCATATATTTT.

V gene TRBV7-9 combines with J gene TRBJ2-5; D might be TRBD1 (5 bases). This CDR3 has 13 amino acids. Germline values: CDR1 SEHNR, CDR2 FQNEAQ (reference sequence). V was trimmed by 5 bases and J by 7 bases, leaving 14 bases between them. The CDR3 reads CASSARALGTQYF. The CDR3 DNA reads as TGTGCCAGCAGCGCCAGGGCTTTAGGGACCCAGTACTTC.

This clone was picked up a small number of times. This chain links TRBV5-1 with TRBJ2-7; tentative D call: TRBD2 (7 bases). The CDR3 runs to 17 residues. The germline V and J ends were trimmed by 0 bases and 1 base, with 17 bases remaining between them. Germline CDR1 SGHRS, CDR2 YFSETQ. The CDR3 sequence: CASSLEFGRGTSYEQYF. For the CDR3, the DNA is TGCGCCAGCAGCTTGGAGTTTGGGAGGGGGACTTCCTACGAGCAGTACTTC.

This clone was seen more than once but under ten times. The chain combines TRBV12-3 or TRBV12-4 with TRBJ2-5; no reliable D call. There are 12 residues in the CDR3. V was pared by 6 bases and J by 9 bases, with 14 bases between. The CDR3 sequence is CASSYYDLAQYF. The DNA for the CDR3 is TGTGCCAGCAGCTACTATGACCTAGCCCAGTACTTC.

J is TRBJ2-2 and V is TRBV25-1, with 9 bases that match TRBD2. With 1 base clipped from V and 5 bases from J, the junction kept 5 bases outside the gene matches. Looked up from germline, CDR1 is MGHDK and CDR2 is SYGVNS. The CDR3 covers 16 residues. The CDR3 sequence: CASSELSGGRTGELFF. Here the CDR3 DNA reads TGTGCCAGCAGTGAATTAAGCGGGGGGAGGACCGGGGAGCTGTTTTTT.

J is TRBJ2-7 and V is TRBV5-1; 9 nucleotides align to TRBD1. The CDR3 loop spans 13 amino acids. Germline V gene data show CDR1 as SGHRS and CDR2 as YFSETQ. The V and J ends lost 4 bases and 3 bases, in that order; junction bases with no gene match: 2. The CDR3 reads CASSRDRDYEQYF. In DNA, the CDR3 is TGCGCCAGCAGCCGGGACAGGGACTACGAGCAGTACTTC.

This chain joins TRBV19 and TRBJ1-4; TRBD1 matches at 9 bases. Germline values: CDR1 LNHDA, CDR2 SQIVND (reference sequence). The CDR3 extends over 14 amino acids. After removal of 6 bases from V and 8 bases from J, the junction contained 7 bases not matched to a gene. DNA of the CDR3: TGTGCCAGTAGAGAAGGGACAGGGTACGAAAAACTGTTTTTT. Protein: CASREGTGYEKLFF.

The chain uses TRBV6-1 and TRBJ2-4; weak D call: TRBD2 (6 bases). The CDR3 has 18 amino acids. Looked up from germline, CDR1 is MNHNS and CDR2 is SASEGT. V dropped 1 base and J dropped 0 bases, with 16 bases sitting between them. The CDR3 sequence: CASSEVGRTIVAKNIQYF. The CDR3 DNA reads as TGTGCCAGCAGTGAAGTCGGCAGGACTATAGTAGCCAAAAACATTCAGTACTTC.

This chain uses TRBV18 with TRBJ2-5; TRBD1 agrees at 7 bases. In germline, CDR1 is KGHSH, CDR2 LQKENI. The CDR3 spans 14 residues. The V gene end was trimmed by 3 bases and the J gene end by 3 bases; junction bases not matched to a gene: 4. CDR3 amino acids: CASSPTGTEETQYF. The CDR3 nucleotides are TGTGCCAGCTCACCCACCGGGACAGAAGAGACCCAGTACTTC.

The rearrangement links TRBV10-2 to TRBJ2-7, with a possible D match to TRBD2 (8 bases). This CDR3 is built from 17 residues. Germline loops: CDR1 WSHSY, CDR2 SAAADI. V was pared by 2 bases and J by 6 bases, with 23 bases between. CDR3 DNA sequence: TGCGCCAGCAGTGAGATTCGGGAGGGACAGAGCGGTCTCGAGCAGTACTTC. Translating it yields CASSEIREGQSGLEQYF.

The V gene is TRBV7-3, the J gene TRBJ1-1; 9 nucleotides align to TRBD1. This CDR3 has 14 residues. CDR1 SGHTA and CDR2 FQGTGA come from the germline V gene. Trimming at V came to 6 bases and at J to 6 bases, leaving 8 bases not matched to a gene. For the CDR3, the DNA is TGTGCCAGCAGTAAGACAGGGGGGAGTTCTGAAGCTTTCTTT. Its protein product is CASSKTGGSSEAFF.

A few counts support this clone. J is TRBJ1-2 and V is TRBV25-1; D remains unclear. The ends were cut back, 3 bases at V and 8 bases at J, with 7 bases in the middle. Germline V gives CDR1 MGHDK, CDR2 SYGVNS. The CDR3 extends over 11 amino acids. In DNA, the CDR3 is TGTGCCAGCAGTGACCCTTCCGGCTACACCTTC. Protein: CASSDPSGYTF.

The chain couples TRBV28 to TRBJ1-5; a possible D gene is TRBD1 (5 bases). V was pared by 6 bases and J by 5 bases, with 11 bases between. The germline gives CDR1 MDHEN, CDR2 SYDVKM. The CDR3 covers 13 residues. The CDR3 loop is CASRRGGDQPQHF. As DNA, the CDR3 is TGTGCCAGCAGACGGGGCGGGGATCAGCCCCAGCATTTT.

The chain employs TRBV6-1 and TRBJ2-5; the match to TRBD1 covers 7 bases. The CDR3 is 15 residues long. V lost 3 bases to trimming and J lost 2 bases; unmatched junction nucleotides: 6. Germline loops: CDR1 MNHNS, CDR2 SASEGT. In nucleotides, the CDR3 is TGTGCCAGCAGTGAGCAGGGCAGGGGGCAAGAGACCCAGTACTTC. Its protein product is CASSEQGRGQETQYF.

V usage is TRBV24-1 and J usage is TRBJ2-3; D is perhaps TRBD1 (6 bases). The V end lost 3 bases, the J end lost 1 base, and 19 bases lay between the germline ends. The CDR3 contains 18 residues. Germline V CDR1 and CDR2: KGHDR, SFDVKD. This chain's CDR3 is CATSDLPAREGGTDTQYF. The CDR3 bases are TGTGCCACCAGTGATCTTCCTGCCCGAGAGGGGGGCACAGATACGCAGTATTTT.

Details on this clone: The same CDR3 arises from other DNA sequences in this sample as well. The chain joins TRBV5-4 to TRBJ1-5; D not resolved. This CDR3 comprises 14 residues. V was cut by 2 bases and J by 1 base, with 7 bases left in between. Germline CDR1 and CDR2: SGHNT and YYREEE (reference sequence). This CDR3 reads CASSFGGSNQPQHF. The CDR3, as DNA: TGTGCCAGCAGCTTCGGCGGAAGCAATCAGCCCCAGCATTTT.

J is TRBJ2-7 and V is TRBV5-1, with D unclear. CDR3 length equals 11 residues. Per germline, CDR1 SGHRS and CDR2 YFSETQ. V lost 0 bases, J lost 7 bases, and 5 bases lay in between. The CDR3 DNA follows: TGCGCCAGCAGCTTGGGCACAGAGCAGTACTTC. Its protein is CASSLGTEQYF.

The chain couples TRBV19 to TRBJ1-1; 10 bases agree with TRBD1. From germline, CDR1 is LNHDA and CDR2 SQIVND (reference sequence). The CDR3 runs 17 residues. The junction had 9 bases not matched to a gene; V was cut back by 5 bases and J by 0 bases. In DNA, the CDR3 is TGTGCCAGTAGTTTCCGACAGGGGGCATCCATGAACACTGAAGCTTTCTTT. This sequence encodes CASSFRQGASMNTEAFF.

This clone has just one count. CDR3 coding DNA: TGTGCCAGCAGTTACCGCGAGAGGGAGACCCAGTACTTC. It yields the protein CASSYRERETQYF. The chain is built from TRBV6-5 and TRBJ2-5; D gene uncertain. CDR1 is MNHEY, CDR2 SVGAGI, per germline. V was trimmed by 2 bases and J by 5 bases, leaving 9 bases between them. This CDR3 region has 13 residues.

This rearrangement joins TRBV4-2 to TRBJ2-2, with 9 bases fitting TRBD1. Unmatched junction bases numbered 11, after V lost 3 bases and J lost 3 bases. Germline CDR1 LGHNA, CDR2 YNFKEQ. The CDR3 has 18 amino acids. DNA of the CDR3: TGTGCCAGCAGCCAGAACATAGAGACAGGGGGGTACACCGGGGAGCTGTTTTTT. Its translation is CASSQNIETGGYTGELFF.